This T cell receptor (beta chain) appears in the sequencing data of a study of blood T cell repertoires in COVID-19. Overall study context: Acute and convalescent COVID-19 specimens originated in the United States, Italy and Spain. The cDNA or gDNA used as material had been derived from T cells, B-cell-depleted T cells, or PBMCs.

One Seattle source followed patients from active infection through their disease course. The CDR3 consists of 13 residues. From germline, CDR1 is LNHDA and CDR2 SQIVND (reference sequence). With 3 bases removed from V and 3 bases from J, the gap between germline ends came to 8 bases. Original data processing: The assay estimated nucleated cells by amplifying reference gene primers. Only in-frame clones appear in the TCRdb table, and some are missing; sequencing was by immunoSEQ multiplex PCR. That table is the source of V, J and clone size, and D and trimming were worked out from the DNA. The sample carries about 190,000 clones, 80% to 85% recorded once.

The chain links TRBV19 to TRBJ1-2; tentatively, D is TRBD1 (5 bases). This TCR came from a woman older than 75 with COVID-19, enrolled during active disease. Sequenced input: peripheral blood. CDR3 sequence reads: CASSMRGDYGYTF. DNA of the CDR3: TGTGCCAGTAGTATGCGGGGGGACTATGGCTACACCTTC.